These T cell receptor beta chains were read from a single sample in a study of T-cell reconstitution after alpha-beta-depleted transplantation in children. TCRdb called the PCR reads again in MiXCR, with one record for every CDR3 protein. The sample consists of about 460,000 distinct CDR3 sequences, roughly an eighth of them appearing once. Sequences were derived from PBMCs from the stem cell graft donor, sampled from the stem cell graft. The receptors shown here come from a human donor who donated a stem cell graft to a child with combined immunodeficiency. CDR3s include the opening cysteine and the closing phenylalanine or tryptophan. Each record gives: clone size, J gene, D gene, V gene, CDR3 protein, CDR3 DNA. The D gene is left open where the match is weak. Size is omitted from some rows. Given values are once, few, many or a class for expanded clones.

- TRBJ2-3 - TRBV6-2/TRBV6-3 CASSPMRGSSTDTQYF TGTGCCAGCAGTCCAATGAGAGGGAGCAGCACAGATACGCAGTATTTT
few TRBJ2-3 - TRBV27 CAVIGADTQYF TGTGCCGTCATAGGTGCAGATACGCAGTATTTT
many TRBJ2-7 - TRBV20-1 CSARDRGPHNYEQYF TGCAGTGCTAGAGATCGGGGTCCCCACAACTACGAGCAGTACTTC
many TRBJ1-2 - TRBV5-6 CASSFHDGNNYGYTF TGTGCCAGCAGCTTTCACGACGGTAACAACTATGGCTACACCTTC
- TRBJ2-2 TRBD1 TRBV7-6 CASSLSGGDTGELFF TGTGCCAGCAGCTTATCAGGGGGCGACACCGGGGAGCTGTTTTTT
- TRBJ1-4 - TRBV28 CASRPHLPGPTNEKLFF TGTGCCAGCAGGCCTCACCTTCCGGGACCAACTAATGAAAAACTGTTTTTT
few TRBJ2-1 - TRBV29-1 CSVTDNEQFF TGCAGCGTGACGGATAATGAGCAGTTCTTC
few TRBJ2-7 TRBD2 TRBV4-3 CASSQGPLAGAYEQYF TGCGCCAGCAGCCAAGGCCCACTAGCGGGGGCCTACGAGCAGTACTTC
few TRBJ2-7 TRBD1 TRBV15 CATSSIRTGTYEQYF TGTGCCACCAGCAGCATCCGGACAGGGACCTACGAGCAGTACTTC
- TRBJ2-4 TRBD2 TRBV20-1 CSVGGSVFEDKNIQYF TGCAGTGTGGGGGGGAGTGTGTTCGAGGACAAAAACATTCAGTACTTC
many TRBJ2-2 TRBD2 TRBV11-3 CASSSGTTANTGELFF TGTGCCAGCAGCTCGGGGACTACCGCGAACACCGGGGAGCTGTTTTTT